The present entry profiles one TCR beta chain with its context. Its antigen is currently unknown. Diagnosing involved the use of clinical symptoms, serum thyroxine and TRAb, thyroid ultrasound and orbital computed tomography. Fresh peripheral blood, approximately 9.6 ml, yielded the PBMCs. The record originates from a study of T cells in Graves' hyperthyroidism and ophthalmopathy. Study in general: At initial diagnosis, before any treatment had begun, peripheral blood was obtained.

It was RNA transcripts that yielded the amplified TCR beta CDR3 regions. An initial round of RT-PCR targeting the TCR CDR3 relied on the HTBI primer set. MiXCR was run by TCRdb on the multiplex PCR reads, yielding one entry per CDR3 protein. The repertoire has about 480,000 distinct CDR3 sequences, 24% of them found once; the top ten carry 11%. V shed 7 bases and J 7 bases; nucleotides not matched to a gene: 9. The germline V gene encodes CDR1 MNHNS and CDR2 SASEGT. CDR3 size: 13 residues. Overall study findings and caveats: Ophthalmopathy, which appeared later, was predicted by the model a median approximately 6.7 months before onset.

The gene calls are TRBV6-1 and TRBJ2-7; 8 bases align to TRBD2. Sequencing was performed on blood. The TCR sequence derives from a woman aged 30 to 39 with Graves' ophthalmopathy. CDR3 in amino acids: CASTYGTRYEQYF. The CDR3 bases are TGTGCCAGCACCTACGGGACTAGGTATGAGCAGTACTTC.